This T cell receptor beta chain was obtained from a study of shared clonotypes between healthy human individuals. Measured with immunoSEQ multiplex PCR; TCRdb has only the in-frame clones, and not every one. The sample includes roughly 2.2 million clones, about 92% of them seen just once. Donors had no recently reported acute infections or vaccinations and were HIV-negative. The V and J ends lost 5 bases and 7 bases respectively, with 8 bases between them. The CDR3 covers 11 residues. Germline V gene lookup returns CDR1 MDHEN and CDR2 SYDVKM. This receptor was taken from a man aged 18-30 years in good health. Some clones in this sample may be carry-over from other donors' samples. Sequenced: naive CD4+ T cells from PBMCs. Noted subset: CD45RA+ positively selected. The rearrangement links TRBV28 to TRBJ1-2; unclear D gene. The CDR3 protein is CASSPRSGYTF. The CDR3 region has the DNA TGTGCCAGCAGTCCTCGGAGTGGCTACACCTTC.